Listed here are 23 T cell receptor beta chains from one sample, sequenced in a study of T-cell reconstitution after alpha-beta-depleted transplantation in children. Unique molecular identifiers tagged the TCRbeta library. In TCRdb, the PCR reads were re-called with MiXCR into one record per CDR3 protein. Here the sample spans 98,000 or so distinct CDR3 sequences, 6.4% being singletons. The sample consisted of PBMCs, mostly from graft donor cells, taken 360 days after TCRalphabeta/CD19-depleted stem cell transplant. Receptors originate from a male patient aged 2 to 10 who had a stem cell transplant for acute lymphoblastic leukemia, so the T cells may come from the graft donor.

This clonotype was observed many times. The chain is built from TRBV9 and TRBJ1-4; D is uncertain. From germline, CDR1 is SGDLS and CDR2 YYNGEE. Trimming left V 0 bases short and J 0 bases short, with 12 bases between. CDR3 size: 17 residues. The CDR3 loop reads CASSVGGRTATNEKLFF. Here the CDR3 DNA reads TGTGCCAGCAGCGTAGGTGGCAGAACAGCAACTAATGAAAAACTGTTTTTT.

This clonotype was counted at least ten times. This chain connects TRBV7-9 to TRBJ2-5, with 8 bases aligning to TRBD1. J gave up 5 bases and V 5 bases, and 4 bases lay outside the gene matches. This CDR3 has 13 amino acids. The germline V gene encodes CDR1 SEHNR and CDR2 FQNEAQ (reference sequence). Here the CDR3 DNA reads TGTGCCAGCAGCCGGACAGGGCGCGAGACCCAGTACTTC. Its translation is CASSRTGRETQYF.

The chain recombines TRBV28 with TRBJ2-1; perhaps TRBD2 as D (6 bases). The V end was cut by 3 bases, the J end by 0 bases, with 15 bases between. The CDR3 loop spans 17 amino acids. Germline V gene sequence: CDR1 MDHEN, CDR2 SYDVKM. CDR3 residues: CASSFAGTPSSYNEQFF. CDR3 bases: TGTGCCAGCAGTTTCGCCGGGACTCCCAGCTCCTACAATGAGCAGTTCTTC.

This clonotype came up many times. J is TRBJ2-7 and V is TRBV5-1, with 10 bases aligning to TRBD2. V lost 0 bases, J lost 4 bases, and 1 base stayed unmatched. Germline V gives CDR1 SGHRS, CDR2 YFSETQ. The CDR3 length is 14 residues. The CDR3 loop reads CASSLVLAGYEQYF. CDR3 DNA sequence: TGCGCCAGCAGCTTGGTACTAGCGGGGTACGAGCAGTACTTC.

This clonotype showed up just a few times. The chain combines TRBV13 with TRBJ2-4, with a possible D match to TRBD1 (5 bases). The V gene's germline CDR1 is PRHDT and CDR2 FYEKMQ (reference sequence). The CDR3 is 13 amino acids. Trimming stripped 5 bases from V and 4 bases from J, with 9 bases between. The chain's CDR3 is CASSPKGKNIQYF. The CDR3 DNA is TGTGCCAGCAGCCCAAAGGGGAAAAACATTCAGTACTTC.

This clonotype was seen ten or more times. J is TRBJ2-7 and V is TRBV5-6, with D maybe TRBD1 (5 bases). From germline, CDR1 is SGHDT and CDR2 YYEEEE. This CDR3 has 13 residues. Trimming removed 2 bases at V and 7 bases at J, with 13 bases between. The CDR3 nucleotides are TGTGCCAGCAGCTTATGGGGCCGCCTTGAGCAGTACTTC. The encoded protein is CASSLWGRLEQYF.

This clonotype was detected many times. The rearrangement joins TRBV12-5 to TRBJ2-3; D unclear. This CDR3 region has 14 residues. V was pared by 0 bases and J by 5 bases, with 9 bases between. CDR1 and CDR2 (germline): LGHNT, FRNRAP. CDR3 sequence reads: CASGLVPDEDTQYF. DNA for the CDR3: TGTGCTAGTGGTTTGGTACCGGACGAAGATACGCAGTATTTT.

The gene calls are TRBV20-1 and TRBJ2-7, with D possibly matching TRBD2 (5 bases). Germline CDR1 is DFQATT and CDR2 is SNEGSKA (reference sequence). The CDR3 loop spans 14 amino acids. The V and J ends lost 1 base and 1 base respectively, with 11 bases between them. CDR3 DNA: TGCAGTGCTAGAGTAGGGAGTGGGTCCTACGAGCAGTACTTC. This codes for CSARVGSGSYEQYF.

At least ten counts were recorded for this clonotype. V is TRBV12-3 or TRBV12-4 and J is TRBJ2-6; unclear D gene. V dropped 1 base and J dropped 10 bases, with 2 bases sitting between them. This CDR3 has 11 amino acids. The CDR3: CASSLVNVLTF. The CDR3 DNA is TGTGCCAGCAGTTTAGTAAACGTCCTGACTTTC.

This clonotype was seen more than once but under ten times. The rearrangement links TRBV2 to TRBJ2-7; a possible D gene is TRBD2 (6 bases). The CDR3 runs 11 residues. Germline CDR1 and CDR2: SNHLY and FYNNEI. The germline V and J ends were trimmed by 10 bases and 5 bases, with 12 bases remaining between them. The chain's CDR3 is CATRGWNEQYF. In nucleotides, the CDR3 is TGTGCCACCCGGGGGTGGAACGAGCAGTACTTC. The variable domain in full, completed from reference TRBV2 and TRBJ2-7, reads EPEVTQTPSHQVTQMGQEVILRCVPISNHLYFYWYRQILGQKVEFLVSFYNNEISEKSEIFDDQFSVERPDGSNFTLKIRSTKLEDSAMYFCATRGWNEQYFGPGTRLTVT.

The table lists this clonotype with many counts. The gene calls are TRBV4-3 and TRBJ1-6, with a possible D match to TRBD1 (5 bases). The CDR3 covers 13 residues. Per the germline V gene, CDR1 is LGHNA and CDR2 is YSLEER. V lost 8 bases to trimming and J lost 3 bases, with 8 bases between them. CDR3 in DNA: TGCGCCAGCTCCGACAGCTATAATTCACCCCTCCACTTT. Its translation is CASSDSYNSPLHF.

The chain combines TRBV29-1 with TRBJ1-1; perhaps TRBD1 as D (6 bases). Germline V gene sequence: CDR1 SQVTM, CDR2 ANQGSEA. The CDR3 extends over 11 amino acids. V gave up 7 bases and J gave up 8 bases, with 14 bases separating them. CDR3 sequence: CSAQTGGEAFF. The CDR3 DNA follows: TGCAGCGCCCAGACCGGGGGCGAAGCTTTCTTT.

In its sample, this clonotype was seen many times. J is TRBJ2-5 and V is TRBV12-3 or TRBV12-4; D unresolved. V was pared by 4 bases and J by 2 bases, with 14 bases between. CDR3 length: 15 amino acids. The CDR3 nucleotides are TGTGCCAGCAGTTCCACCCTGACGGTACAAGAGACCCAGTACTTC. Its translation is CASSSTLTVQETQYF.

This clonotype was seen a handful of times. The rearrangement links TRBV11-2 to TRBJ2-4; tentatively, D is TRBD1 (5 bases). Germline V lookup: CDR1 SGHAT, CDR2 FQNNGV. The CDR3 contains 16 residues. Trimming took off 1 base at V and 3 bases at J, with 13 bases between the two ends. The CDR3 DNA reads TGTGCCAGCAGCTTAGGCAGGGTAGGATACAAAAACATTCAGTACTTC. It encodes CASSLGRVGYKNIQYF. The whole variable domain, filled in from reference TRBV11-2 and TRBJ2-4, reads EAGVAQSPRYKIIEKRQSVAFWCNPISGHATLYWYQQILGQGPKLLIQFQNNGVVDDSQLPKDRFSAERLKGVDSTLKIQPAKLEDSAVYLCASSLGRVGYKNIQYFGAGTRLSVL.

In this sample, this clonotype turned up many times. This sequence joins TRBV5-1 and TRBJ2-4; 9 bases match TRBD1. The trim removed 4 bases at V and 1 base at J, leaving 3 bases unmatched. Germline assignment: CDR1 SGHRS and CDR2 YFSETQ. This CDR3 comprises 15 residues. The CDR3 is CASSPDRGAKNIQYF. DNA for the CDR3: TGCGCCAGCAGCCCGGACAGGGGCGCCAAAAACATTCAGTACTTC.

Many counts were recorded for this clonotype. The V call is TRBV9, the J call TRBJ1-1; perhaps TRBD1 as D (5 bases). Per the germline V gene, CDR1 is SGDLS and CDR2 is YYNGEE. Trimming pared 4 bases from V and 9 bases from J, leaving 16 bases between. The CDR3 extends over 13 amino acids. CDR3 in DNA: TGTGCCAGCAGCCGGGACCGGACGATGAAAGCTTTCTTT. As protein: CASSRDRTMKAFF. Full variable domain (outside the CDR3, taken from reference TRBV9 and TRBJ1-1): DSGVTQTPKHLITATGQRVTLRCSPRSGDLSVYWYQQSLDQGLQFLIQYYNGEERAKGNILERFSAQQFPDLHSELNLSSLELGDSALYFCASSRDRTMKAFFGQGTRLTVV.

This clonotype appeared many times. The V and J genes are TRBV15 and TRBJ2-7, with D perhaps matching TRBD1 (6 bases). V shed 5 bases and J shed 5 bases, with 13 bases lying between them. Germline-derived CDR1 and CDR2 are LNHNV and YYDKDF (reference sequence). The CDR3 contains 13 residues. CDR3 nucleotide sequence: TGTGCCACCAGCTCCCCCCCAGGGGACGAGCAGTACTTC. It encodes CATSSPPGDEQYF.

The CDR3 here is CASSLGYQRQFDYGYTF. In DNA, the CDR3 is TGCGCCAGCAGCTTGGGGTACCAAAGGCAATTCGACTATGGCTACACCTTC. The genes are TRBV5-1 and TRBJ1-2; no reliable D call. The germline gives CDR1 SGHRS, CDR2 YFSETQ. Trimming pared 0 bases from V and 3 bases from J, leaving 18 bases between. The CDR3 covers 17 residues.

This clonotype was seen many times. V gene TRBV29-1 combines with J gene TRBJ1-1; D not certain. Per germline, CDR1 SQVTM and CDR2 ANQGSEA. V was trimmed by 5 bases and J by 5 bases, leaving 12 bases between them. The CDR3 sequence is 12 residues long. Here the CDR3 reads CSVQRFKTEAFF. In DNA, the CDR3 is TGCAGCGTTCAGAGGTTCAAGACTGAAGCTTTCTTT.

This clonotype was counted between two and nine times. The rearrangement links TRBV20-1 to TRBJ2-2, with 9 positions matching TRBD2. Germline values: CDR1 DFQATT, CDR2 SNEGSKA (reference sequence). The J segment lost 0 bases and the V segment lost 5 bases, leaving 1 base of the junction unmatched. There are 14 residues in the CDR3. This chain's CDR3 is CSASSGANTGELFF. The CDR3 DNA sequence: TGCAGTGCTTCTAGCGGGGCGAACACCGGGGAGCTGTTTTTT.

About this clonotype itself: A much larger clone differs from this one at a single base, so this may be a read error. The V and J genes are TRBV4-3 and TRBJ2-5; maybe TRBD2 (5 bases). The CDR3 spans 15 residues. Germline CDR1 LGHNA, CDR2 YSLEER. CDR3 DNA: TGCGCCAGCAGCCCCGCCCGGGATACCGGGGAGATCCAGTACTTC. It yields the protein CASSPARDTGEIQYF.

At least ten counts were recorded for this clonotype. The chain couples TRBV4-3 to TRBJ2-1; possibly TRBD2 for D (5 bases). With 1 base removed from V and 6 bases from J, the gap between germline ends came to 13 bases. Germline V gene sequence: CDR1 LGHNA, CDR2 YSLEER. The length of the CDR3 is 15 residues. The CDR3 reads CASSQVARSGNEQFF. The CDR3 DNA follows: TGCGCCAGCAGCCAAGTAGCCCGGAGCGGCAATGAGCAGTTCTTC.

This clonotype was counted a few times. The chain employs TRBV10-3 and TRBJ1-3; D is ambiguous. Germline CDR1 is ENHRY and CDR2 is SYGVKD. The CDR3 loop spans 14 amino acids. The CDR3 DNA reads TGTGCTACCCTCAACGGTGGATCTGGAAACACCATATATTTT. Residues: CATLNGGSGNTIYF.